The 22 T cell receptor beta chains given below trace back to one sample, sequenced in a study of blood T cell repertoires in COVID-19. Profiling relied on immunoSEQ multiplex PCR, and the TCRdb table lists in-frame clones only, not all of them. Here the sample spans roughly 100,000 clones, over 75% being singletons. Specimen: peripheral blood. All receptors derive from a man in his sixties or seventies with active or convalescent COVID-19.

The chain combines TRBV9 with TRBJ2-5; 10 bases match TRBD2. J lost 3 bases, V lost 3 bases, and 5 bases had no gene match. Per germline, CDR1 SGDLS and CDR2 YYNGEE. CDR3 length equals 15 residues. CDR3 coding DNA: TGTGCCAGCAGCGCTTATAGCGGGGGGAAAGAGACCCAGTACTTC. Amino acid sequence: CASSAYSGGKETQYF.

This clone showed up just a few times. The chain carries TRBV19 and TRBJ1-5; 9 nucleotides align to TRBD1. V was clipped by 1 base and J by 10 bases; unmatched bases: 5. CDR1 LNHDA and CDR2 SQIVND come from the germline V gene (reference sequence). This CDR3 contains 14 residues. The CDR3, as DNA: TGTGCCAGTAGTATAGGAGGACAGGGGCACCCCCAGCATTTT. Protein: CASSIGGQGHPQHF.

This chain joins TRBV19 and TRBJ1-2; D uncertain. V lost 3 bases and J 8 bases, leaving 16 bases between the germline ends. CDR1 is LNHDA and CDR2 is SQIVND in the germline V gene (reference sequence). The CDR3 runs to 14 residues. For the CDR3, the DNA is TGTGCCAGTAGTATTCAGGCAACAAGGGAGGGCTACACCTTC. This translates into CASSIQATREGYTF.

The rearrangement links TRBV9 to TRBJ1-3; no reliable D call. Trimming took 4 bases from V and 4 from J, leaving 12 bases between them. CDR3 length: 14 residues. CDR1 SGDLS and CDR2 YYNGEE come from the germline V gene. CDR3: CASSPRGSGNTIYF. The CDR3 region has the DNA TGTGCCAGCAGCCCTCGGGGATCGGGAAACACCATATATTTT. The full variable domain, its missing parts supplied by reference TRBV9 and TRBJ1-3, is DSGVTQTPKHLITATGQRVTLRCSPRSGDLSVYWYQQSLDQGLQFLIQYYNGEERAKGNILERFSAQQFPDLHSELNLSSLELGDSALYFCASSPRGSGNTIYFGEGSWLTVV.

This clone was observed a single time. This chain links TRBV20-1 with TRBJ1-2; D perhaps matches TRBD1 (6 bases). Germline V CDR1 and CDR2: DFQATT, SNEGSKA (reference sequence). The CDR3 loop spans 12 amino acids. Trimming left V 3 bases short and J 6 bases short, with 11 bases between. The DNA for the CDR3 is TGCAGTGCTAGTGCAGGGGTGGATGGCTACACCTTC. This codes for CSASAGVDGYTF.

The chain couples TRBV6-5 to TRBJ2-1, with D perhaps matching TRBD2 (6 bases). Germline V gives CDR1 MNHEY, CDR2 SVGAGI. This CDR3 comprises 16 residues. V was cut by 4 bases and J by 2 bases, with 15 bases left in between. The CDR3 nucleotides read TGTGCCAGCAGTTCGGGGGATGGCGGACCCTACAATGAGCAGTTCTTC. Translated, it gives CASSSGDGGPYNEQFF.

This clone was seen a few times. V is TRBV28 and J is TRBJ2-7; D may be TRBD2 (6 bases). Trimming removed 6 bases at V and 9 bases at J, with 18 bases between. From germline, CDR1 is MDHEN and CDR2 SYDVKM. CDR3 length: 13 amino acids. The CDR3, as DNA: TGTGCCAGCAGGGCACTAGCTGCGACGGGGCAGTACTTC. Its translation is CASRALAATGQYF.

This rearrangement joins TRBV4-1 to TRBJ2-7, with 9 bases lining up with TRBD1. The CDR3 extends over 15 amino acids. V was clipped by 4 bases and J by 7 bases; unmatched bases: 11. Germline V gene data show CDR1 as MGHRA and CDR2 as YSYEKL. In DNA, the CDR3 is TGCGCCAGCAGCCGAACAGGGGACAGGGCGGGTGAGCAGTACTTC. It codes for CASSRTGDRAGEQYF.

The chain joins TRBV4-2 to TRBJ2-4; 10 bases match TRBD2. Germline CDR1 and CDR2: LGHNA and YNFKEQ. Trimming took 0 bases from V and 3 from J; bases not matched to a gene: 5. The CDR3 spans 17 residues. The DNA of the CDR3 is TGTGCCAGCAGCCAAGAGAAACTAGCGGGGAACAAAAACATTCAGTACTTC. The encoded protein is CASSQEKLAGNKNIQYF.

The rearrangement links TRBV7-2 to TRBJ1-4; tentative D call: TRBD1 (5 bases). Trimming stripped 2 bases from V and 4 bases from J, with 11 bases between. This CDR3 has 15 amino acids. CDR1 is SGHTA, CDR2 FQGNSA, per germline. The CDR3 loop reads CASSLRSGDNEKLFF. The CDR3, as DNA: TGTGCCAGCAGCTTACGGTCGGGGGATAATGAAAAACTGTTTTTT.

In this sample, this clone turned up once. The chain combines TRBV30 with TRBJ1-1; the match to TRBD1 covers 7 bases. V lost 7 bases to trimming and J lost 5 bases; unmatched junction nucleotides: 7. Per the germline V gene, CDR1 is GTSNPN and CDR2 is SVGIG (reference sequence). CDR3 length: 12 amino acids. CDR3 amino acids: CAYNRGETEAFF. CDR3 coding DNA: TGTGCCTACAACAGGGGCGAGACTGAAGCTTTCTTT.

The V and J genes are TRBV5-8 and TRBJ2-7; 10 positions agree with TRBD2. Per germline, CDR1 SGHTS and CDR2 YDEGEE. This CDR3 comprises 15 residues. With V trimmed by 4 bases and J by 1 base, 5 bases remained unmatched. The CDR3 loop reads CASSLLAGDSYEQYF. The CDR3, as DNA: TGTGCCAGCAGCCTTCTAGCGGGGGATTCCTACGAGCAGTACTTC.

The chain recombines TRBV5-1 with TRBJ2-2, with D tentatively TRBD1 (6 bases). The CDR3 contains 15 residues. Germline V gives CDR1 SGHRS, CDR2 YFSETQ. The V and J ends lost 4 bases and 1 base respectively, with 11 bases between them. DNA of the CDR3: TGCGCCAGCAGCCCGGACAGTAAGAACACCGGGGAGCTGTTTTTT. This gives the protein CASSPDSKNTGELFF.

The chain has TRBV7-2 and TRBJ1-2, with D possibly being TRBD1 (6 bases). The CDR3 is made up of 16 amino acids. V lost 2 bases to trimming and J lost 3 bases, with 16 bases between them. CDR1 is SGHTA, CDR2 FQGNSA, per germline. The CDR3 DNA is TGTGCCAGCAGCTTACGTCCTACAGGGAACCACTATGGCTACACCTTC. This sequence encodes CASSLRPTGNHYGYTF.

The chain carries TRBV14 and TRBJ1-6, with 7 bases matching TRBD1. The CDR3 runs 14 residues. Trimming took 4 bases from V and 4 from J; bases not matched to a gene: 1. Germline V lookup: CDR1 SGHDN, CDR2 FVKESK. The DNA for the CDR3 is TGTGCCAGCAGCCGGGGACAGTATAATTCACCCCTCCACTTT. It translates to CASSRGQYNSPLHF.

V is TRBV5-1 and J is TRBJ2-2; perhaps TRBD1 as D (6 bases). This CDR3 contains 16 residues. V lost 3 bases to trimming and J lost 6 bases, with 18 bases between them. In germline, CDR1 is SGHRS, CDR2 YFSETQ. CDR3 nucleotide sequence: TGCGCCAGCAGCTCACTAAACGACCCAGGGGCCGGGGAGCTGTTTTTT. Translation gives CASSSLNDPGAGELFF.

The gene calls are TRBV7-9 and TRBJ2-5; D not resolved. This CDR3 spans 14 amino acids. The V and J ends lost 5 bases and 1 base respectively, with 11 bases between them. CDR1 SEHNR and CDR2 FQNEAQ come from the germline V gene (reference sequence). CDR3 in DNA: TGTGCCAGCAGCCTCGATAGAGTCCAAGAGACCCAGTACTTC. It yields the protein CASSLDRVQETQYF.

The CDR3 protein is CASSLYGGGEQFF. In DNA, the CDR3 is TGTGCCAGCAGTTTATACGGTGGGGGCGAGCAGTTCTTC. The chain has TRBV27 and TRBJ2-1, with a weak D call TRBD1 (6 bases). The CDR3 covers 13 residues. Between the trimmed V and J ends, which lost 1 base and 10 bases, there was a span of 11 bases. Germline CDR1 and CDR2: MNHEY and SMNVEV (reference sequence).

V usage is TRBV5-1 and J usage is TRBJ1-5; unclear D gene. The CDR3 is 15 residues long. In germline, CDR1 is SGHRS, CDR2 YFSETQ. The germline V and J ends were trimmed by 0 bases and 1 base, with 8 bases remaining between them. CDR3 loop: CASSLGTESNQPQHF. Written as DNA, the CDR3 is TGCGCCAGCAGCTTGGGGACTGAGAGCAATCAGCCCCAGCATTTT.

In this sample, this clone turned up once. This chain connects TRBV15 to TRBJ2-3, with D perhaps matching TRBD2 (6 bases). The V and J ends lost 3 bases and 2 bases respectively, with 9 bases between them. This CDR3 has 14 amino acids. Germline loops: CDR1 LNHNV, CDR2 YYDKDF (reference sequence). DNA of the CDR3: TGTGCCACCAGCAGGGGGAGGTTCACAGATACGCAGTATTTT. It encodes CATSRGRFTDTQYF.

The chain uses TRBV5-1 and TRBJ1-4, with 8 bases that match TRBD1. CDR1 and CDR2 (germline): SGHRS, YFSETQ. The J segment lost 5 bases and the V segment lost 1 base, leaving 7 bases of the junction unmatched. This CDR3 has 16 amino acids. This CDR3 reads CASSLRAGGANEKLFF. DNA of the CDR3: TGCGCCAGCAGCTTGAGGGCAGGGGGCGCGAATGAAAAACTGTTTTTT.

The rearrangement links TRBV6-5 to TRBJ1-2; D not certain. This CDR3 is built from 16 residues. Germline loops: CDR1 MNHEY, CDR2 SVGAGI. The V end was cut by 0 bases, the J end by 8 bases, with 19 bases between. CDR3 in amino acids: CASSYSISPGVTGYTF. The CDR3 DNA reads TGTGCCAGCAGTTACTCGATTAGTCCCGGTGTAACGGGCTACACCTTC.